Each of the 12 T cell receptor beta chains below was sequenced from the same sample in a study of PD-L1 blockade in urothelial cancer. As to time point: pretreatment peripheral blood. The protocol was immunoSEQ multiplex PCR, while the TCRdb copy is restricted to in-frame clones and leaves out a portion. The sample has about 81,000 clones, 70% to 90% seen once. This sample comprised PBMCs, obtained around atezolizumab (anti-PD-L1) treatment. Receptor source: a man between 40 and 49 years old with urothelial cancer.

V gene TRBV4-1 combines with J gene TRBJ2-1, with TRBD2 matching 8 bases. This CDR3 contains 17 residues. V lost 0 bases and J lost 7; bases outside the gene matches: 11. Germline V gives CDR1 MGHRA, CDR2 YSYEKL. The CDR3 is CASSQETTAGARNEQFF. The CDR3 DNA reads TGCGCCAGCAGCCAAGAAACCACAGCGGGAGCTCGTAATGAGCAGTTCTTC.

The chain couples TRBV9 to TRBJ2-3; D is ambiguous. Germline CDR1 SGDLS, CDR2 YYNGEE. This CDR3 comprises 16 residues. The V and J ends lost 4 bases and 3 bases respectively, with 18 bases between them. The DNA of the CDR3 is TGTGCCAGCAGCCCTCGACTCGGCCGGAGTACAGATACGCAGTATTTT. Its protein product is CASSPRLGRSTDTQYF.

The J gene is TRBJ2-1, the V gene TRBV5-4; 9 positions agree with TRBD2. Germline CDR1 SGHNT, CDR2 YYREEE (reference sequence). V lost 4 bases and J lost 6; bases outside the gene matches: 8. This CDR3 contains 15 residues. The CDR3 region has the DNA TGTGCCAGCAGCCTACCTAGCGGGGAATCCAATGAGCAGTTCTTC. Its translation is CASSLPSGESNEQFF. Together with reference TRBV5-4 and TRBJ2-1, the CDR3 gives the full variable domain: ETGVTQSPTHLIKTRGQQVTLRCSSQSGHNTVSWYQQALGQGPQFIFQYYREEENGRGNFPPRFSGLQFPNYSSELNVNALELDDSALYLCASSLPSGESNEQFFGPGTRLTVL.

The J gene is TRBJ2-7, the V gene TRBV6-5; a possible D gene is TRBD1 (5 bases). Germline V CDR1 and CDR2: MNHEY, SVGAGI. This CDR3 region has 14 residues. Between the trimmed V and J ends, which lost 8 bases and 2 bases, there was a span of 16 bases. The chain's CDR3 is CASGQPQLPYEQYF. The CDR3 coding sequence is TGTGCCAGCGGACAACCACAGTTACCCTACGAGCAGTACTTC.

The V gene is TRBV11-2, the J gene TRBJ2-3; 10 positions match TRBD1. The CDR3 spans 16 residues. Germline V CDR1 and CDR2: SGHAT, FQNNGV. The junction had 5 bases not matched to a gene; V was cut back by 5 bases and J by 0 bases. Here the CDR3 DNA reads TGTGCCAGCAGCCCCGGACAGGGGGGGAGCACAGATACGCAGTATTTT. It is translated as CASSPGQGGSTDTQYF.

CDR3 in amino acids: CASGLRGGFGSGANVLTF. The CDR3 DNA follows: TGTGCTAGTGGTTTACGGGGGGGGTTCGGCTCTGGGGCCAACGTCCTGACTTTC. The rearrangement uses TRBV12-5 and TRBJ2-6; 8 bases fit TRBD2. The CDR3 covers 18 residues. Germline CDR1 and CDR2: LGHNT and FRNRAP. V trimming: 3 bases; J trimming: 0 bases; junction bases outside the gene matches: 7.

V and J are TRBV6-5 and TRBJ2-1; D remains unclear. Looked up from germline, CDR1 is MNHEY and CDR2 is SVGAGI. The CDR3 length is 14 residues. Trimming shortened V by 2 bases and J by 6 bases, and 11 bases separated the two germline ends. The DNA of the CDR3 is TGTGCCAGCAGTTACGAAACCAACACCAATGAGCAGTTCTTC. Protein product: CASSYETNTNEQFF.

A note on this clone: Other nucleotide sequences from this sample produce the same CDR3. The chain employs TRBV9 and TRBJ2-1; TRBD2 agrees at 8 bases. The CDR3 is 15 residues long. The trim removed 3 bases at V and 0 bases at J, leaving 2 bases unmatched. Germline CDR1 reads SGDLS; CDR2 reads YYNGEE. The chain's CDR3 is CASSGSGSSYNEQFF. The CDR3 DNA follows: TGTGCCAGCAGCGGGAGCGGGAGCTCCTACAATGAGCAGTTCTTC.

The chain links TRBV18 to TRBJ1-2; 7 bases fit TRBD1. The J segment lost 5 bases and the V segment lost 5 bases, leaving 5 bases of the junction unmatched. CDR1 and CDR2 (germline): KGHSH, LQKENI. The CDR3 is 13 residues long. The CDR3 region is CASSSGGQYGYTF. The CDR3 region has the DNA TGTGCCAGCTCATCAGGGGGGCAATATGGCTACACCTTC. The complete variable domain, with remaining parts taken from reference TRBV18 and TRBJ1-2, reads NAGVMQNPRHLVRRRGQEARLRCSPMKGHSHVYWYRQLPEEGLKFMVYLQKENIIDESGMPKERFSAEFPKEGPSILRIQQVVRGDSAAYFCASSSGGQYGYTFGSGTRLTVV.

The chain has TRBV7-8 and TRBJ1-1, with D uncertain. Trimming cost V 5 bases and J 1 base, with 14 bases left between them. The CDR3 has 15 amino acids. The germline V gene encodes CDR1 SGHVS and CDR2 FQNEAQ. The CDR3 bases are TGTGCCAGCAGCGGCTCCCGGCGGCGGAACACTGAAGCTTTCTTT. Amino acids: CASSGSRRRNTEAFF.

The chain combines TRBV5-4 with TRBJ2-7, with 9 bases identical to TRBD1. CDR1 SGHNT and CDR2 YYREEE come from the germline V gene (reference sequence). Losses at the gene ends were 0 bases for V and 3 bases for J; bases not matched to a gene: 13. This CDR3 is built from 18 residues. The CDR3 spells CASSLEGHRGLLVYEQYF. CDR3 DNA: TGTGCCAGCAGCTTGGAGGGGCACAGGGGGCTTCTAGTCTACGAGCAGTACTTC.

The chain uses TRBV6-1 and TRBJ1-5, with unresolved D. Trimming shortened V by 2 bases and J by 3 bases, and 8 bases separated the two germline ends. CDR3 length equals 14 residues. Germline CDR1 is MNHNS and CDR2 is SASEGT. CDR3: CASSEIRDNQPQHF. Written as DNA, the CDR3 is TGTGCCAGCAGTGAAATCCGGGACAATCAGCCCCAGCATTTT.